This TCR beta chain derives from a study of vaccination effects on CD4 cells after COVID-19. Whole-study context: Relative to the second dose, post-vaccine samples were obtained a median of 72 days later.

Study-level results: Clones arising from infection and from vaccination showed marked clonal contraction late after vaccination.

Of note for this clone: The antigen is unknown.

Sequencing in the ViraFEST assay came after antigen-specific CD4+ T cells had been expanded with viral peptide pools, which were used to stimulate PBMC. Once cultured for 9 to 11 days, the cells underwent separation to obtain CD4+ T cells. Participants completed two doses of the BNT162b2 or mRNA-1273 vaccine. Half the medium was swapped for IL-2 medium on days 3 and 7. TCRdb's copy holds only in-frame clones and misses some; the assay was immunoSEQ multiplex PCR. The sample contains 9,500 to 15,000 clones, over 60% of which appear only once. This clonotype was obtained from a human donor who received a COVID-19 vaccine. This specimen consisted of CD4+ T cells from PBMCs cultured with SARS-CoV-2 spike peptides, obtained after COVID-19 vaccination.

As DNA, the CDR3 is TGTGCCAGCAGTGAAGGGGCAGGGCCCAGGGGTCAGCCCCAGCATTTT. This sequence encodes CASSEGAGPRGQPQHF. The chain carries TRBV6-1 and TRBJ1-5, with D possibly being TRBD1 (6 bases). There are 16 residues in the CDR3. From germline, CDR1 is MNHNS and CDR2 SASEGT. V lost 1 base and J 6 bases, leaving 16 bases between the germline ends.